Listed here is a single T cell receptor beta chain. What it binds is unknown. This sample was included in a study of a mutant IDH1 vaccine in newly diagnosed glioma. Germline-derived CDR1 and CDR2 are MNHNY and SVGAGI (reference sequence). This CDR3 comprises 16 residues. The V and J ends lost 3 bases and 4 bases respectively, with 16 bases between them. Sequencing was performed with immunoSEQ multiplex PCR; in TCRdb, only in-frame clones are kept and a portion is missing. This table holds roughly 86,000 clones, about nine tenths found once. Time point described: week 47, end of study. Vaccination comprised doses that each held 300 ug of mutant IDH1 20-mer peptide, plus topical imiquimod.

The sample was PBMCs, taken from a glioma patient whose treatment included an IDH1 peptide vaccine. The receptor's source is a woman between 45 and 65 years old with glioma. This chain connects TRBV6-6 to TRBJ1-3; no clear D gene. In DNA form, the CDR3 reads TGTGCCAGCAGTTATTATTCTGTCCTCTCGGGAAACACCATATATTTT. Its protein is CASSYYSVLSGNTIYF.